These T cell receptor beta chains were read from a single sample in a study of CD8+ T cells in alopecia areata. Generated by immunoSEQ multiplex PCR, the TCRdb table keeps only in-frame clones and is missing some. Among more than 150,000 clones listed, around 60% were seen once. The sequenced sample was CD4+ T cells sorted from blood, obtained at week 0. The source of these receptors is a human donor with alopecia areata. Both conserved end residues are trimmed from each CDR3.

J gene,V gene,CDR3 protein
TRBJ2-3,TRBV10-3,ARPQGAATDTQY
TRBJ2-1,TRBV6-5,AHATLKF
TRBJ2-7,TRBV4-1,ASSLGQGEFYEQY
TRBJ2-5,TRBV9,ASSGQGRETQY
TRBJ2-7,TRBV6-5,ASSYKGTRYEQY
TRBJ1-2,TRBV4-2,ASSQQGAGYGYT
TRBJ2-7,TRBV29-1,SVDRGADEQY
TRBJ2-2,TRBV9,ASSVAIVGELF
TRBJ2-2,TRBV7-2,ASSPRSPGELF
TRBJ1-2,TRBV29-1,SVVTGNGYT
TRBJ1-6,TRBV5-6,ASSLGPPRNNSPLH
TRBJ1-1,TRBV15,ATSRDQGGEAF
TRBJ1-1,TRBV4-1,ASSRRVGGEAF
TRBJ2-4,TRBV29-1,SVEGPGQRSIQY
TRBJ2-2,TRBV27,ASKPGGTAGTGELF
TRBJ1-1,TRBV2,ASLVDRGRTEAF
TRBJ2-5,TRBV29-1,SVRPNQETQY
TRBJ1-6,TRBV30,AWSYTLGNSPLH
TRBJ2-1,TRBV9,ASSVRLAAYNEQF
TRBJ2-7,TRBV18,ASSRRTGDLDEQY
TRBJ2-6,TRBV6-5,ASRPGAGANVLT
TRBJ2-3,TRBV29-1,SVFGRQGSTDTQY
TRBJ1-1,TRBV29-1,SVEDRRGREAF
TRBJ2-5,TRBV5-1,ASSDRETQY
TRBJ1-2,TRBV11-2,ASSFGGEDYGYT